This T cell receptor beta chain was retrieved from a study of cytotoxic CD8 clonotypes in ibrutinib-treated CLL. Study-wide background: The patient breakdown showed roughly 10 relapsed/refractory and some 16 treatment-naive cases, with 17 IGHV unmutated. Specimens for response were gathered following a median about a year of therapy, spanning 6 to 36. Broader study findings: Among the clonotypes, public ones were uncommon and contracted or held stable on treatment. Higher clonality was seen at ibrutinib response and a return toward baseline at progression.

The CDR3 totals 13 residues. Germline V lookup: CDR1 SGHDT, CDR2 YYEEEE. The junction had 4 bases not matched to a gene; V was cut back by 4 bases and J by 6 bases. Notes on this clone: Its antigen is unknown. Distinct nucleotide sequences in the sample also encode this CDR3.

Sequenced by immunoSEQ multiplex PCR; TCRdb stores in-frame clones only, minus some. The table lists about 200,000 clones, 55% to 85% of them singletons. The source is a human donor with chronic lymphocytic leukemia. Here the sequenced sample was PBMCs, taken after 24 months of ibrutinib treatment. The chain joins TRBV5-6 to TRBJ2-3; 8 nucleotides align to TRBD2. The chain's CDR3 is CASSLSGTDTQYF. The DNA for the CDR3 is TGTGCCAGCAGCCTTAGCGGGACTGATACGCAGTATTTT.